A selection of T cell receptor beta chains follows, all from one sample in a study of vaccination effects on CD4 cells after COVID-19. Assay: immunoSEQ multiplex PCR; the TCRdb copy retains only in-frame clones and omits some. The table includes tens of thousands of clones, approximately 82% detected once. These receptors have no identified antigens. The sequenced sample was CD4+ T cells from PBMCs cultured with HCoV-229E spike peptides, obtained after COVID-19 vaccination. The source is a human donor who received a COVID-19 vaccine. Both conserved end residues are part of each CDR3. The order of the fields is V gene, D gene, clone size, J gene, CDR3 protein, CDR3 DNA. A D gene is named only where the DNA matches it firmly. The size entry is marked missing in some rows and otherwise reads once, few, many or a size class.

>TRBV9|.|.|TRBJ1-2
CASSGGGAGGYTF
TGTGCCAGCAGCGGGGGGGGTGCCGGTGGCTACACCTTC
>TRBV4-2|.|few|TRBJ1-3
CASSQDGGSGNTIYF
TGTGCCAGCAGCCAAGATGGGGGCTCTGGAAACACCATATATTTT
>TRBV30|TRBD1|few|TRBJ1-2
CAWSADRVGSYTF
TGTGCCTGGAGTGCGGACAGGGTAGGAAGCTACACCTTC
>TRBV12-3/TRBV12-4|.|.|TRBJ1-1
CAYQLDMNTEAFF
TGTGCGTACCAATTGGATATGAACACTGAAGCTTTCTTT
>TRBV6-1|.|.|TRBJ2-1
CASSEVTVPNEQFF
TGTGCCAGCAGTGAAGTGACGGTCCCCAATGAGCAGTTCTTC
>TRBV10-3|TRBD1|.|TRBJ2-3
CATEGAEGDTQYF
TGTGCCACTGAGGGGGCAGAGGGAGATACGCAGTATTTT
>TRBV12-3/TRBV12-4|.|once|TRBJ2-2
CASKDTGELFF
TGTGCCAGCAAGGACACCGGGGAGCTGTTTTTT
>TRBV15|TRBD1|once|TRBJ1-2
CATSRGGGSNGYTF
TGTGCCACCAGCAGAGGAGGGGGCAGTAATGGCTACACCTTC
>TRBV5-1|.|.|TRBJ2-3
CASSPSDPSTDTQYF
TGCGCCAGCAGCCCGTCCGACCCCAGCACAGATACGCAGTATTTT
>TRBV28|.|few|TRBJ1-5
CASSLGLTQPQHF
TGTGCCAGCAGTTTAGGGTTGACTCAGCCCCAGCATTTT
>TRBV3-1/TRBV3-2|TRBD1|.|TRBJ1-5
CASSDRVSQPQHF
TGTGCCAGCAGCGACAGGGTAAGTCAGCCCCAGCATTTT
>TRBV5-1|TRBD1|few|TRBJ2-2
CASSQYTGGTGELFF
TGCGCCAGCAGCCAATATACAGGGGGCACTGGGGAGCTGTTTTTT
>TRBV2|.|.|TRBJ1-5
CASHQDMSQPQHF
TGTGCCAGCCACCAGGACATGAGTCAGCCCCAGCATTTT
>TRBV28|.|.|TRBJ2-3
CASIRGGHTDTQYF
TGTGCCAGCATTCGAGGAGGACACACAGATACGCAGTATTTT
>TRBV9|.|once|TRBJ1-1
CASSALSGRNTEAFF
TGTGCCAGCAGCGCACTATCGGGTAGGAACACTGAAGCTTTCTTT
>TRBV3-1/TRBV3-2|.|.|TRBJ2-5
CASSPWTVATETQYF
TGTGCCAGCAGCCCATGGACAGTGGCCACAGAGACCCAGTACTTC
>TRBV6-2/TRBV6-3|.|.|TRBJ1-2
CASSYQFYGYTF
TGTGCCAGCAGTTACCAGTTCTATGGCTACACCTTC
>TRBV10-1|TRBD2|.|TRBJ2-3
CATQQSRLASQYF
TGCGCCACCCAGCAGTCACGACTAGCATCGCAGTATTTT
>TRBV4-1|TRBD2|.|TRBJ2-1
CASSQGTSGGAGEQFF
TGCGCCAGCAGCCAAGGGACTAGCGGGGGGGCCGGTGAGCAGTTCTTC
>TRBV5-1|.|.|TRBJ2-3
CASSFGYGGNTDTQYF
TGCGCCAGCAGCTTTGGATACGGGGGCAACACAGATACGCAGTATTTT
>TRBV6-5|.|.|TRBJ1-1
CASSSTQRMNTEAFF
TGTGCCAGCAGTTCCACCCAACGGATGAACACTGAAGCTTTCTTT
>TRBV29-1|.|.|TRBJ2-4
CSVVAGVKNIQYF
TGCAGCGTTGTGGCAGGGGTCAAAAACATTCAGTACTTC
>TRBV19|TRBD1|.|TRBJ2-1
CASRGDRVVNEQFF
TGTGCCAGTAGGGGGGACAGGGTTGTCAATGAGCAGTTCTTC
>TRBV5-6|.|.|TRBJ1-6
CASSFGGYNSPLHF
TGTGCCAGCAGCTTCGGGGGGTATAATTCACCCCTCCACTTT
>TRBV20-1|.|.|TRBJ2-1
CSFVPYNEQFF
TGCAGCTTTGTGCCGTACAATGAGCAGTTCTTC
>TRBV6-5|TRBD1|.|TRBJ1-1
CASSYFGTGNTEAFF
TGTGCCAGCAGCTACTTTGGGACAGGGAACACTGAAGCTTTCTTT
>TRBV19|TRBD2|.|TRBJ2-1
CASRTSQSSYNEQFF
TGTGCCAGTAGGACTAGCCAGAGCTCCTACAATGAGCAGTTCTTC
>TRBV7-9|.|few|TRBJ1-3
CASSLVGSGNTIYF
TGTGCCAGCAGCTTAGTGGGTTCTGGAAACACCATATATTTT
>TRBV18|.|.|TRBJ2-4
CASSPKDPSEGRGGKNIQYF
TGTGCCAGCTCACCAAAGGACCCCTCAGAAGGCCGCGGAGGCAAAAACATTCAGTACTTC
>TRBV30|.|.|TRBJ1-5
CAWNAKTGGHQPQHF
TGTGCCTGGAATGCGAAAACGGGGGGTCATCAGCCCCAGCATTTT
>TRBV19|.|few|TRBJ2-2
CASILGGHGELFF
TGTGCCAGTATCCTGGGGGGGCACGGGGAGCTGTTTTTT